The 30 T cell receptor beta chains below come from one sample, sequenced in a study of blood T cell repertoires in COVID-19 (dated by TCRdb to 2020 to 2021). Library creation used the immunoSEQ multiplex PCR assay. In TCRdb, the immuneACCESS table is reduced to in-frame sequences with V and J assigned. These tables do not hold every clone; where another copy was compared, an unresolved V gene accounts for under half, and the others remain unexplained. This sample comprises about 210,000 clones, roughly 90% of them detected only once. Of the sample, around 10% falls within the top ten clones. The sample was PBMCs or T cells enriched from blood (not recorded which). All receptors derive from a man younger than 35 with acute COVID-19.

The chain recombines TRBV30 with TRBJ2-7; the match to TRBD2 covers 8 bases. Germline V gene data show CDR1 as GTSNPN and CDR2 as SVGIG (reference sequence). Losses at the gene ends were 2 bases for V and 3 bases for J; bases not matched to a gene: 6. CDR3 size: 14 residues. CDR3 DNA sequence: TGTGCCTGGAGTACCGGGACTAGGGTCTACGAGCAGTACTTC. Its translation: CAWSTGTRVYEQYF.

The genes are TRBV10-3 and TRBJ2-1; 16 bases agree with TRBD2. Looked up from germline, CDR1 is ENHRY and CDR2 is SYGVKD. The V gene end was trimmed by 6 bases and the J gene end by 7 bases; junction bases not matched to a gene: 18. This CDR3 is 20 amino acids long. CDR3 sequence: CAISPKGTSGRARGSNEQFF. DNA of the CDR3: TGTGCCATCAGCCCAAAAGGGACTAGCGGGAGGGCCAGAGGGAGTAATGAGCAGTTCTTC.

The gene calls are TRBV5-1 and TRBJ1-2; D remains ambiguous. Between the trimmed V and J ends, which lost 0 bases and 7 bases, there was a span of 13 bases. The CDR3 covers 14 residues. Germline CDR1 and CDR2: SGHRS and YFSETQ. CDR3 sequence reads: CASSLGGERGGYTF. Here the CDR3 DNA reads TGCGCCAGCAGCTTGGGTGGGGAGCGAGGTGGCTACACCTTC.

V gene TRBV9 combines with J gene TRBJ1-2; 9 bases fit TRBD1. Germline V gene lookup returns CDR1 SGDLS and CDR2 YYNGEE. The trim removed 3 bases at V and 4 bases at J, leaving 16 bases unmatched. The CDR3 runs 18 residues. CDR3 region: CASSADSPEPDRGYGYTF. Here the CDR3 DNA reads TGTGCCAGCAGCGCCGACTCTCCCGAACCGGACAGGGGCTATGGCTACACCTTC.

The chain joins TRBV11-2 to TRBJ2-1; perhaps TRBD2 as D (5 bases). CDR1 is SGHAT, CDR2 FQNNGV, per germline. The germline V and J ends were trimmed by 1 base and 2 bases, with 12 bases remaining between them. This CDR3 is 16 amino acids long. The CDR3 sequence: CASSLVAGTTYNEQFF. The CDR3 DNA follows: TGTGCCAGCAGCTTAGTGGCGGGTACGACCTACAATGAGCAGTTCTTC.

The chain links TRBV13 to TRBJ2-7, with D uncertain. The CDR3 is made up of 15 amino acids. V was clipped by 1 base and J by 4 bases, with 14 bases between them. Germline assignment: CDR1 PRHDT and CDR2 FYEKMQ (reference sequence). CDR3 region: CASSLEPVQLYEQYF. DNA for the CDR3: TGTGCCAGCAGCTTAGAACCGGTACAGCTGTACGAGCAGTACTTC.

This rearrangement joins TRBV2 to TRBJ2-7, with D possibly TRBD1 on 6 matching bases. Per germline, CDR1 SNHLY and CDR2 FYNNEI. V was cut by 2 bases and J by 3 bases, with 11 bases left in between. CDR3 size: 14 residues. The CDR3 loop reads CASSEPRGGYEQYF. The DNA for the CDR3 is TGTGCCAGCAGTGAACCCAGGGGTGGCTACGAGCAGTACTTC.

On this clone itself: The same CDR3 is also encoded by other DNA sequences in this sample. The J gene is TRBJ1-1, the V gene TRBV29-1, with D perhaps matching TRBD1 (5 bases). The CDR3 sequence is 13 residues long. The germline V and J ends were trimmed by 6 bases and 0 bases, with 11 bases remaining between them. Germline loops: CDR1 SQVTM, CDR2 ANQGSEA. This chain's CDR3 is CSVAGRMNTEAFF. CDR3 in DNA: TGCAGCGTCGCGGGACGGATGAACACTGAAGCTTTCTTT.

The V gene is TRBV6-2 or TRBV6-3, the J gene TRBJ2-4, with 13 bases matching TRBD2. V lost 6 bases to trimming and J lost 6 bases; unmatched junction nucleotides: 8. The CDR3 contains 16 residues. Germline lookup yields CDR1 MNHEY and CDR2 SVGEGT. The CDR3 sequence is CASSPGTSGTGNIQYF. The CDR3 DNA follows: TGTGCCAGCAGCCCCGGGACTAGCGGGACGGGAAACATTCAGTACTTC.

The V and J genes are TRBV27 and TRBJ2-1; 10 bases match TRBD1. Germline V gene lookup returns CDR1 MNHEY and CDR2 SMNVEV (reference sequence). J was trimmed by 4 bases and V by 0 bases; bases with no gene match: 6. The CDR3 covers 17 residues. CDR3 coding DNA: TGTGCCAGCAGTTTATCGAGTGGGACAGGGGCGTACAATGAGCAGTTCTTC. It translates to CASSLSSGTGAYNEQFF.

This clone was detected a few times. This rearrangement joins TRBV7-3 to TRBJ2-1; 10 bases align to TRBD2. Trimming took 8 bases from V and 8 from J; bases not matched to a gene: 12. The germline V gene has CDR1 SGHTA and CDR2 FQGTGA. The CDR3 has 15 residues. The CDR3 spells CASPRTSGKDYEQFF. CDR3 bases: TGTGCCAGCCCCCGTACTAGCGGGAAAGATTATGAGCAGTTCTTC.

The V call is TRBV10-1, the J call TRBJ2-3; D gene ambiguous. CDR3 length: 16 residues. V was cut by 0 bases and J by 4 bases, with 14 bases left in between. Germline CDR1 is WNHNN and CDR2 is SYGVQD (reference sequence). CDR3 nucleotides: TGCGCCAGCAGTGAGTCGGAGCATTACCCCGCAGATACGCAGTATTTT. Protein product: CASSESEHYPADTQYF.

The rearrangement joins TRBV27 to TRBJ2-1, with 11 positions matching TRBD2. CDR1 is MNHEY, CDR2 SMNVEV, per germline (reference sequence). The ends lost 4 bases at V and 4 bases at J; junction bases unmatched: 9. This CDR3 is 17 amino acids long. In nucleotides, the CDR3 is TGTGCCAGCAGTTCCCCTCGACTAGCGGGAAGTTACAATGAGCAGTTCTTC. This sequence encodes CASSSPRLAGSYNEQFF.

The table lists this clone with a count of one. The rearrangement joins TRBV30 to TRBJ2-3; maybe TRBD2 (5 bases). Per the germline V gene, CDR1 is GTSNPN and CDR2 is SVGIG (reference sequence). V lost 3 bases and J lost 7, with 14 bases in between. CDR3 size: 13 residues. The CDR3 sequence is CAWSAQRDNTQYF. The CDR3 DNA reads TGTGCCTGGAGCGCTCAGAGGGATAATACGCAGTATTTT.

The chain joins TRBV20-1 to TRBJ2-1; tentatively, D is TRBD2 (5 bases). The CDR3 has 11 amino acids. Trimming took off 5 bases at V and 3 bases at J, with 5 bases between the two ends. Germline V gives CDR1 DFQATT, CDR2 SNEGSKA (reference sequence). As DNA, the CDR3 is TGCAGTGCTCGGGACTACAATGAGCAGTTCTTC. Protein product: CSARDYNEQFF.

The chain is built from TRBV27 and TRBJ2-3; no firm D call. This CDR3 has 14 residues. Trimming took 4 bases from V and 0 from J, leaving 8 bases between them. Germline V CDR1 and CDR2: MNHEY, SMNVEV (reference sequence). CDR3 region: CASSSVSSTDTQYF. CDR3 bases: TGTGCCAGCAGTTCAGTTTCTAGCACAGATACGCAGTATTTT.

This sequence joins TRBV14 and TRBJ1-1, with no clear D. Looked up from germline, CDR1 is SGHDN and CDR2 is FVKESK. CDR3 length equals 12 residues. Trimming pared 4 bases from V and 0 bases from J, leaving 3 bases between. The CDR3 nucleotides read TGTGCCAGCAGCCGGCTGAACACTGAAGCTTTCTTT. Protein: CASSRLNTEAFF.

The chain carries TRBV19 and TRBJ1-2; 9 bases match TRBD1. Trimming removed 5 bases from V and 13 bases from J; junction bases left unmatched: 8. This CDR3 region has 12 residues. Germline V gene data show CDR1 as LNHDA and CDR2 as SQIVND (reference sequence). The CDR3 DNA follows: TGTGCCAGTAGTGAACCGGGACAGGGTTGCACCTTC. Translated: CASSEPGQGCTF.

The chain uses TRBV4-1 and TRBJ2-1; weak D call: TRBD2 (6 bases). The V gene's germline CDR1 is MGHRA and CDR2 YSYEKL. The CDR3 is made up of 16 amino acids. V was trimmed by 1 base and J by 3 bases, leaving 13 bases between them. The CDR3, as DNA: TGCGCCAGCAGCCAAGGAGACGGGAGCCTCTACAATGAGCAGTTCTTC. This translates into CASSQGDGSLYNEQFF.

This clone has a handful of counts. This chain joins TRBV6-5 and TRBJ2-7; 9 bases map to TRBD1. The CDR3 sequence is 14 residues long. The ends lost 7 bases at V and 5 bases at J; junction bases unmatched: 9. Germline CDR1 and CDR2: MNHEY and SVGAGI. The CDR3: CASTPRDRVHEQYF. CDR3 nucleotides: TGTGCCAGCACCCCCCGGGACAGGGTTCACGAGCAGTACTTC.

The gene calls are TRBV6-1 and TRBJ1-2; no firm D call. The CDR3 extends over 15 amino acids. The germline V gene has CDR1 MNHNS and CDR2 SASEGT. V was clipped by 2 bases and J by 4 bases, with 14 bases between them. CDR3 sequence: CASSERRTPFYGYTF. CDR3 bases: TGTGCCAGCAGTGAACGGAGGACTCCCTTCTATGGCTACACCTTC.

This chain connects TRBV11-2 to TRBJ2-2; 9 bases align to TRBD2. In germline, CDR1 is SGHAT, CDR2 FQNNGV. The CDR3 length is 18 residues. With V trimmed by 5 bases and J by 5 bases, 15 bases remained unmatched. The CDR3 protein is CASSPPGAGGPRTGELFF. CDR3 sequence (DNA): TGTGCCAGCAGCCCCCCCGGGGCGGGAGGGCCACGTACCGGGGAGCTGTTTTTT.

The chain is built from TRBV4-3 and TRBJ2-3, with 12 bases fitting TRBD2. V trimming: 1 base; J trimming: 2 bases; junction bases outside the gene matches: 1. The CDR3 length is 16 residues. Germline V gene lookup returns CDR1 LGHNA and CDR2 YSLEER. In DNA, the CDR3 is TGCGCCAGCAGCCAAGGGACTAGCGGGGTCACAGATACGCAGTATTTT. Its protein product is CASSQGTSGVTDTQYF.

For this clone: Distinct nucleotide sequences in the sample also encode this CDR3. J is TRBJ2-7 and V is TRBV28; D not resolved. CDR1 and CDR2 from the germline V gene are MDHEN and SYDVKM. Trimming removed 3 bases from V and 3 bases from J, with 6 bases in between. CDR3 length equals 12 residues. CDR3 in amino acids: CASSFSSYEQYF. In nucleotides, the CDR3 is TGTGCCAGCAGTTTCTCTAGCTACGAGCAGTACTTC.

This sequence joins TRBV6-1 and TRBJ2-7; perhaps TRBD1 as D (6 bases). The V gene lost 3 bases and the J gene lost 4 bases, with 16 bases spanning the gap. The CDR3 contains 15 residues. CDR1 and CDR2 (germline): MNHNS, SASEGT. The CDR3 DNA follows: TGTGCCAGCAGTGAGCTGAACAGGGAGAGTTACGAGCAGTACTTC. Translated: CASSELNRESYEQYF.

The gene calls are TRBV6-4 and TRBJ1-2; D may be TRBD1 (6 bases). The CDR3 consists of 14 residues. The V gene's germline CDR1 is MRHNA and CDR2 SNTAGT. V was cut by 2 bases and J by 2 bases, with 9 bases left in between. This CDR3 is CASSDPTGNYGYTF. CDR3 DNA sequence: TGTGCCAGCAGTGACCCGACAGGCAACTATGGCTACACCTTC.

This chain links TRBV7-2 with TRBJ1-1, with D unresolved. The V and J ends lost 1 base and 1 base respectively, with 16 bases between them. The CDR3 extends over 17 amino acids. Germline CDR1 is SGHTA and CDR2 is FQGNSA. The CDR3, as DNA: TGTGCCAGCAGCTTAGGACGGACGAGGGTTAGGAACACTGAAGCTTTCTTT. This translates into CASSLGRTRVRNTEAFF.

The rearrangement uses TRBV18 and TRBJ1-2; D gene ambiguous. This CDR3 contains 13 residues. V was clipped by 1 base and J by 6 bases, with 9 bases between them. From germline, CDR1 is KGHSH and CDR2 LQKENI. This chain's CDR3 is CASSPLGENGYTF. CDR3 nucleotides: TGTGCCAGCTCACCACTTGGGGAGAATGGCTACACCTTC.

The chain carries TRBV21-1 and TRBJ2-3; no DNA check was done on the table's D call, TRBD1. TRBV21-1 is designated a pseudogene. CDR3 size: 17 residues. This CDR3 reads CASRYGGTGQVTDTQYF. The CDR3 DNA follows: TGTGCCAGCAGGTACGGGGGCACGGGACAGGTAACAGATACGCAGTATTTT.

The CDR3 spells CASSLVEINSPLHF. The CDR3 nucleotides are TGTGCCAGCAGCTTGGTGGAGATTAATTCACCCCTCCACTTT. The gene calls are TRBV5-5 and TRBJ1-6; D gene ambiguous. The CDR3 covers 14 residues. Between the trimmed V and J ends, which lost 0 bases and 6 bases, there was a span of 7 bases. Germline loops: CDR1 SGHKS, CDR2 YYEKEE (reference sequence).